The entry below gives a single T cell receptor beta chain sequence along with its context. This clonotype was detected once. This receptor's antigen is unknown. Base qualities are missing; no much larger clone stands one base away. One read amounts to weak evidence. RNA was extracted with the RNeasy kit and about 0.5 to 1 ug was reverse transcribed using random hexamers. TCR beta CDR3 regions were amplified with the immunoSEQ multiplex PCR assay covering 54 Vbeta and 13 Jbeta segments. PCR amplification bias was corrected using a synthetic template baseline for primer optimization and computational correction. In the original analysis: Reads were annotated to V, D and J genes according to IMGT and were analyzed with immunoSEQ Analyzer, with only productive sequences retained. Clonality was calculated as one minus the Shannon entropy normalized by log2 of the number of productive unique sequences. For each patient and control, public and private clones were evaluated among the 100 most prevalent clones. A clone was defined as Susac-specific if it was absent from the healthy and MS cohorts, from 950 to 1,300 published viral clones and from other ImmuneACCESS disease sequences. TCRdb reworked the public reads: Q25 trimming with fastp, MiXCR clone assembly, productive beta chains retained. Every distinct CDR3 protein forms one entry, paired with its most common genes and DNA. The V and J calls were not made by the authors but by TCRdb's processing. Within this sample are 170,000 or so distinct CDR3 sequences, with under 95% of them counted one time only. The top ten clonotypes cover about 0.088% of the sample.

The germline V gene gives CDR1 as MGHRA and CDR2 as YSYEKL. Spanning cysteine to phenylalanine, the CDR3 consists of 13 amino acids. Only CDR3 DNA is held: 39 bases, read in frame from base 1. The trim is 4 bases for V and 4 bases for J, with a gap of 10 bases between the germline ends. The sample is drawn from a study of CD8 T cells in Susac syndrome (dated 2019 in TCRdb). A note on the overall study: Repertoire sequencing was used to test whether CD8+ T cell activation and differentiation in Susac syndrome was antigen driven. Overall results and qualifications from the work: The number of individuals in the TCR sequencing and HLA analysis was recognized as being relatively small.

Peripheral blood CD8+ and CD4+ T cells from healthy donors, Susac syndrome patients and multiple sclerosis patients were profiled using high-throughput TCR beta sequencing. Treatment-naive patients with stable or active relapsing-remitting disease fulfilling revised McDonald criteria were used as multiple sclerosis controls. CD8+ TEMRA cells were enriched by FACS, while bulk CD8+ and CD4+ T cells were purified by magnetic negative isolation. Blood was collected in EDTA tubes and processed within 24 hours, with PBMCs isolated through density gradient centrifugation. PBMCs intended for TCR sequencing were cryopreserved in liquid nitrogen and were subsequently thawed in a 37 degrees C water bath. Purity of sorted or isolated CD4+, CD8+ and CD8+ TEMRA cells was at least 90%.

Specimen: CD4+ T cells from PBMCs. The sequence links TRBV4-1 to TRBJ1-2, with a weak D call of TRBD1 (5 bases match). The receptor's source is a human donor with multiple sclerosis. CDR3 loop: CASSLTETYGYTF. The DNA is TGCGCCAGCAGCCTGACAGAGACCTATGGCTACACCTTC.